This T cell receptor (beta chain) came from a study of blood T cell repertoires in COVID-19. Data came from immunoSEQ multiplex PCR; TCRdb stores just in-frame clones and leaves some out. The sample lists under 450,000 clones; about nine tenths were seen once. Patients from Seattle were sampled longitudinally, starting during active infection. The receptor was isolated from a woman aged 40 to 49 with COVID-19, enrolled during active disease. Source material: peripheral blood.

The CDR3 protein is CASSDRKTMRPQHF. In DNA, the CDR3 is TGTGCCAGCAGTGATCGGAAGACTATGCGGCCCCAGCATTTT. The V gene is TRBV2, the J gene TRBJ1-5; D remains ambiguous. The CDR3 is 14 amino acids. Trimming stripped 3 bases from V and 9 bases from J, with 15 bases between. The germline V gene has CDR1 SNHLY and CDR2 FYNNEI.